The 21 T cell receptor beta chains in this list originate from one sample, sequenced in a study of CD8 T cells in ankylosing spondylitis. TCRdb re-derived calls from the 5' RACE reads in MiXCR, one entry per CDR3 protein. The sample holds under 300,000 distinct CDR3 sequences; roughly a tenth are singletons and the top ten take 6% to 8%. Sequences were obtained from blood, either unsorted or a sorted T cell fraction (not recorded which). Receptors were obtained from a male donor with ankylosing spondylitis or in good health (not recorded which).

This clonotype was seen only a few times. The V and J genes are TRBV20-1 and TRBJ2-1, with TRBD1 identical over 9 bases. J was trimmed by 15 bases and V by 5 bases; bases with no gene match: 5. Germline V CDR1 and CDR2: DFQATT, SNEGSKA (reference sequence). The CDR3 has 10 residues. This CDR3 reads CSAVGQGMFF. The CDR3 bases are TGCAGTGCTGTGGGACAGGGAATGTTCTTC.

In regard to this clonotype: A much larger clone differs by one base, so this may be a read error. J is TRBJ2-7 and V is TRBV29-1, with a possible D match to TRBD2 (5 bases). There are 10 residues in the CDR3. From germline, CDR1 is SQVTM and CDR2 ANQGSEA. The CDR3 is CSVYDYQQYF. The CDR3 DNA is TGCAGCGTATATGACTACCAGCAGTACTTC.

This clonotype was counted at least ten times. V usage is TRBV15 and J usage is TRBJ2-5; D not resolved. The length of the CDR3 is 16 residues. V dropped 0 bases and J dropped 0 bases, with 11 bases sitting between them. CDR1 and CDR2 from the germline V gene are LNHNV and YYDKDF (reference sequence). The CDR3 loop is CATSRDRNRDQETQYF. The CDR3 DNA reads TGTGCCACCAGCAGAGATCGGAACCGAGACCAAGAGACCCAGTACTTC.

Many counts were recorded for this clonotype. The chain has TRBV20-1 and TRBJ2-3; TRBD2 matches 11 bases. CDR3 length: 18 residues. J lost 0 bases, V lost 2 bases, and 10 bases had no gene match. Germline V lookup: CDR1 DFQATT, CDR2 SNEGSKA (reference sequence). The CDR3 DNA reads TGCAGTGCTAGATCCGGGACTAGCGGCTATTCTAGCACAGATACGCAGTATTTT. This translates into CSARSGTSGYSSTDTQYF.

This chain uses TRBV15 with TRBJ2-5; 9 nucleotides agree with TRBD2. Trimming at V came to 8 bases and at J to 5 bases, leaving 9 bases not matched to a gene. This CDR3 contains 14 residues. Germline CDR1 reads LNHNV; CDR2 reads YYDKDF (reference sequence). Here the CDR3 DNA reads TGTGCCACCCGGACTAGCGTCCAACGGGAGACCCAGTACTTC. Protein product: CATRTSVQRETQYF.

The CDR3 spells CASSRTSGAGELFF. CDR3 nucleotides: TGTGCCAGCAGTCGGACTAGCGGGGCCGGGGAGCTGTTTTTT. J is TRBJ2-2 and V is TRBV2, with 12 bases lining up with TRBD2. The V gene end was trimmed by 5 bases and the J gene end by 6 bases; junction bases not matched to a gene: 1. Germline assignment: CDR1 SNHLY and CDR2 FYNNEI. The CDR3 has 14 residues. The whole variable domain, filled in from reference TRBV2 and TRBJ2-2, reads EPEVTQTPSHQVTQMGQEVILRCVPISNHLYFYWYRQILGQKVEFLVSFYNNEISEKSEIFDDQFSVERPDGSNFTLKIRSTKLEDSAMYFCASSRTSGAGELFFGEGSRLTVL.

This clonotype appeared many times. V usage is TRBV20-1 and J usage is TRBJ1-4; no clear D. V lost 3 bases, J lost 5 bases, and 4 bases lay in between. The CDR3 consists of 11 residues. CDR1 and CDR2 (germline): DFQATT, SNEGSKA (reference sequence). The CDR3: CSARGNEKLFF. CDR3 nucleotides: TGCAGTGCTAGGGGAAATGAAAAACTGTTTTTT.

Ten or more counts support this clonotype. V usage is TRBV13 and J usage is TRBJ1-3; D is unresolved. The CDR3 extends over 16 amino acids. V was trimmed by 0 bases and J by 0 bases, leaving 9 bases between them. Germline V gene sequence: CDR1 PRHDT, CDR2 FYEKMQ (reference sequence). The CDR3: CASSLGLRNSGNTIYF. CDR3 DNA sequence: TGTGCCAGCAGCTTAGGTCTACGAAACTCTGGAAACACCATATATTTT.

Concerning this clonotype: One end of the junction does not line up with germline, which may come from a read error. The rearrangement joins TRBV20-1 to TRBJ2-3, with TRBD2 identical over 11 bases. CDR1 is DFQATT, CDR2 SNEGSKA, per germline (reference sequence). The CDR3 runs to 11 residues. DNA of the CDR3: TGCAGGGCTAGCGGGGGGGATACGCAGTATTTT. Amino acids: CRASGGDTQYF.

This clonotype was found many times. The CDR3 DNA is TGTGCCATCACCCTGGGAGAAAATTCACCCCTCCACTTT. It encodes CAITLGENSPLHF. The chain is built from TRBV10-3 and TRBJ1-6; unclear D gene. CDR1 and CDR2 (germline): ENHRY, SYGVKD. CDR3 length equals 13 residues. The V gene lost 7 bases and the J gene lost 7 bases, with 11 bases spanning the gap.

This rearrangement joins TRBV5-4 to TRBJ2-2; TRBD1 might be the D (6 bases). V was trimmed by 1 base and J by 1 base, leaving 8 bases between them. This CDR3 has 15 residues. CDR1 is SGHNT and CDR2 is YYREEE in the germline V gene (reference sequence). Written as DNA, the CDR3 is TGTGCCAGCAGCTTGACAGGGTTGAACACCGGGGAGCTGTTTTTT. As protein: CASSLTGLNTGELFF.

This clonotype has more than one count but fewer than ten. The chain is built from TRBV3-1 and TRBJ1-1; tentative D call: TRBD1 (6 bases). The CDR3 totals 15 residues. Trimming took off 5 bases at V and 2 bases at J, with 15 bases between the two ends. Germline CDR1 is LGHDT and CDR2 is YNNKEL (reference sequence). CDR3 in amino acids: CASSLRGRFNTEAFF. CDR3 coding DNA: TGTGCCAGCAGCTTGCGGGGGCGTTTCAACACTGAAGCTTTCTTT.

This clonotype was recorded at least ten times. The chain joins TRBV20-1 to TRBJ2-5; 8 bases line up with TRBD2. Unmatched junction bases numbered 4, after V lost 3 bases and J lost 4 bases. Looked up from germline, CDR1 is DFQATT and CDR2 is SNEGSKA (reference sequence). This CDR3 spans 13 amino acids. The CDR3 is CSASGGAVETQYF. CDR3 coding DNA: TGCAGTGCTAGCGGGGGGGCTGTAGAGACCCAGTACTTC.

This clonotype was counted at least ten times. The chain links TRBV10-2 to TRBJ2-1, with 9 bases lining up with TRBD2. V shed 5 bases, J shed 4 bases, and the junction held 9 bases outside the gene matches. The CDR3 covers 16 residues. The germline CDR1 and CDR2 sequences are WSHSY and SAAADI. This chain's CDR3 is CASSTPGLAFYNEQFF. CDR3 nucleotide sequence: TGCGCCAGCAGTACACCGGGACTAGCATTTTACAATGAGCAGTTCTTC.

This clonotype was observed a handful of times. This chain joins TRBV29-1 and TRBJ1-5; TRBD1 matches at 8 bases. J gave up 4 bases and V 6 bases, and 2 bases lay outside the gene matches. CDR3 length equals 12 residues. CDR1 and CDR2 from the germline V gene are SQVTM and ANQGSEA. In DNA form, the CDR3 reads TGCAGCGTGGGACAGGAGAATCAGCCCCAGCATTTT. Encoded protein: CSVGQENQPQHF.

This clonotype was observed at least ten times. The CDR3 reads CAIGGPLSYGYTF. CDR3 DNA sequence: TGTGCCATCGGGGGTCCTCTCTCCTATGGCTACACCTTC. The J gene is TRBJ1-2, the V gene TRBV10-3; D is perhaps TRBD1 (5 bases). The ends were cut back, 8 bases at V and 4 bases at J, with 14 bases in the middle. This CDR3 is 13 amino acids long. Germline V gene lookup returns CDR1 ENHRY and CDR2 SYGVKD.

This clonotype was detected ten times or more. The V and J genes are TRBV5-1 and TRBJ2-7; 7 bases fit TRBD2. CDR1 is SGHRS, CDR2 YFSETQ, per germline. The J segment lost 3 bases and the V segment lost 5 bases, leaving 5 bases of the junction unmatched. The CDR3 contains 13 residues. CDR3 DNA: TGCGCCAGCAGTCGAGCTAGCGGCTACGAGCAGTACTTC. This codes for CASSRASGYEQYF. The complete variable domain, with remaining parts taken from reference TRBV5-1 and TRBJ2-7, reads KAGVTQTPRYLIKTRGQQVTLSCSPISGHRSVSWYQQTPGQGLQFLFEYFSETQRNKGNFPGRFSGRQFSNSRSEMNVSTLELGDSALYLCASSRASGYEQYFGPGTRLTVT.

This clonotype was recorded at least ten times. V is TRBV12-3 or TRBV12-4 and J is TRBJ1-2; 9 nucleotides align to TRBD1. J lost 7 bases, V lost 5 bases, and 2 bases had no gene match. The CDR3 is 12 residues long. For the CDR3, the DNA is TGTGCCAGCAGTCCGGACAGGGGTGGCTACACCTTC. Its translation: CASSPDRGGYTF.

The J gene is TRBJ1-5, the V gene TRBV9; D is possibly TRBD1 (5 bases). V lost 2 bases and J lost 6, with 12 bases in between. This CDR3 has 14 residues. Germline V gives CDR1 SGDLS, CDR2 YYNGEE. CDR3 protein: CASSVGGFGQPQHF. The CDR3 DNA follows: TGTGCCAGCAGCGTCGGGGGGTTCGGTCAGCCCCAGCATTTT.

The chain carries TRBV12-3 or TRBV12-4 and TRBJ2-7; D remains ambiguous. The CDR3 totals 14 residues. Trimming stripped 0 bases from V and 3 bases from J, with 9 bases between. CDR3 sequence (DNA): TGTGCCAGCAGTTTAGCCCCCAGGAGCTACGAGCAGTACTTC. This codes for CASSLAPRSYEQYF.

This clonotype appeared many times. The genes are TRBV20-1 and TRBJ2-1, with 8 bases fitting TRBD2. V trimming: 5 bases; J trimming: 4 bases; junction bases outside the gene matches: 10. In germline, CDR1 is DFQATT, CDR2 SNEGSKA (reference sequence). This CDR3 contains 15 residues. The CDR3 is CSAPPNGGVYNEQFF. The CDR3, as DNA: TGCAGTGCTCCTCCGAACGGGGGGGTGTACAATGAGCAGTTCTTC.